This passage covers 13 T cell receptor beta chains from one sample sequenced in a study of cytomegalovirus exposure and HLA in healthy donors. The PCR used 60 Vbeta and 13 Jbeta primers. Profiled with immunoSEQ multiplex PCR; TCRdb holds only in-frame clones, not every one. The sample contains some 150,000 clones, about 72% of which appear only once. The sample consisted of PBMCs. The source of these receptors is a man aged 35-49 years in good health and CMV-seronegative.

The gene calls are TRBV25-1 and TRBJ1-4, with D unclear. Trimming took 4 bases from V and 8 from J, leaving 8 bases between them. The CDR3 has 12 residues. Germline lookup yields CDR1 MGHDK and CDR2 SYGVNS. The CDR3 spells CASSAYREKLFF. The CDR3 coding sequence is TGTGCCAGCAGTGCATACAGAGAAAAACTGTTTTTT.

J is TRBJ2-4 and V is TRBV9; 9 bases fit TRBD2. The length of the CDR3 is 16 residues. V shed 0 bases and J 7 bases; nucleotides not matched to a gene: 8. From germline, CDR1 is SGDLS and CDR2 YYNGEE. The CDR3 coding sequence is TGTGCCAGCAGCGTAGATGGGGCGGGGGGGTTCAACATTCAGTACTTC. This sequence encodes CASSVDGAGGFNIQYF.

The chain links TRBV18 to TRBJ1-1, with no clear D. The V and J ends lost 3 bases and 7 bases respectively, with 12 bases between them. Germline V gene sequence: CDR1 KGHSH, CDR2 LQKENI. CDR3 length: 13 residues. The CDR3 sequence: CASSPREDFEAFF. Here the CDR3 DNA reads TGTGCCAGCTCACCTCGGGAGGATTTTGAAGCTTTCTTT.

This clone was recorded a few times. The rearrangement links TRBV18 to TRBJ2-5; 9 bases map to TRBD2. After removal of 2 bases from V and 2 bases from J, the junction contained 3 bases not matched to a gene. The CDR3 is 15 amino acids. Germline V lookup: CDR1 KGHSH, CDR2 LQKENI. DNA for the CDR3: TGTGCCAGCTCACCAGCTAGCGGGGTTCAAGAGACCCAGTACTTC. This codes for CASSPASGVQETQYF.

CDR3: CASSAPGFASGANVLTF. Written as DNA, the CDR3 is TGTGCCAGCAGCGCCCCCGGGTTCGCCTCTGGGGCCAACGTCCTGACTTTC. This chain connects TRBV5-8 to TRBJ2-6; D unresolved. The germline CDR1 and CDR2 sequences are SGHTS and YDEGEE. The CDR3 has 17 amino acids. V was clipped by 4 bases and J by 0 bases, with 14 bases between them.

This clone occurred a few times. The identical CDR3 is also encoded by other nucleotide sequences in the sample. The rearrangement uses TRBV9 and TRBJ1-4; D ambiguous. Germline CDR1 SGDLS, CDR2 YYNGEE. The CDR3 totals 13 residues. Trimming removed 3 bases at V and 4 bases at J, with 7 bases between. The CDR3 nucleotides read TGTGCCAGCAGCGACAGATTTAATGAAAAACTGTTTTTT. Protein sequence: CASSDRFNEKLFF.

The V gene is TRBV27, the J gene TRBJ1-2; D is unclear. Germline CDR1 and CDR2: MNHEY and SMNVEV (reference sequence). The CDR3 runs 14 residues. Between the trimmed V and J ends, which lost 4 bases and 4 bases, there was a span of 13 bases. This CDR3 is CASSSPGTSYGYTF. CDR3 DNA sequence: TGTGCCAGCAGTTCCCCAGGAACTAGCTATGGCTACACCTTC.

This clone was recorded a few times. The chain uses TRBV27 and TRBJ2-1; maybe TRBD2 (7 bases). Trimming removed 0 bases from V and 5 bases from J, with 11 bases in between. Germline-derived CDR1 and CDR2 are MNHEY and SMNVEV (reference sequence). There are 15 residues in the CDR3. This CDR3 reads CASSLSRGAHNEQFF. CDR3 coding DNA: TGTGCCAGCAGTTTATCCCGGGGGGCCCACAATGAGCAGTTCTTC.

V usage is TRBV28 and J usage is TRBJ2-2, with 7 bases that match TRBD1. Germline trimming cut 3 bases from V and 5 bases from J; bases unmatched to any gene: 6. The germline V gene has CDR1 MDHEN and CDR2 SYDVKM. The CDR3 loop spans 15 amino acids. CDR3 protein: CASSFTGEGTGELFF. CDR3 coding DNA: TGTGCCAGCAGTTTTACAGGGGAAGGTACCGGGGAGCTGTTTTTT.

The chain combines TRBV5-1 with TRBJ2-1, with TRBD2 matching 12 bases. The CDR3 covers 17 residues. Germline assignment: CDR1 SGHRS and CDR2 YFSETQ. The J segment lost 8 bases and the V segment lost 1 base, leaving 10 bases of the junction unmatched. The CDR3 DNA follows: TGCGCCAGCAGCTTGAACCTAGCGGGGGGGCCTGTGGATGAGCAGTTCTTC. Translation: CASSLNLAGGPVDEQFF.

In this sample, this clone turned up a few times. V and J are TRBV5-1 and TRBJ2-7; the D is unclear. The CDR3 sequence is 14 residues long. V was trimmed by 2 bases and J by 0 bases, leaving 9 bases between them. The germline gives CDR1 SGHRS, CDR2 YFSETQ. The CDR3 is CASSFAGSSYEQYF. The DNA of the CDR3 is TGCGCCAGCAGCTTCGCAGGTAGCTCCTACGAGCAGTACTTC.

The chain carries TRBV6-5 and TRBJ2-2, with a weak D call TRBD1 (5 bases). With 2 bases removed from V and 1 base from J, the gap between germline ends came to 11 bases. CDR3 length equals 16 residues. Germline V lookup: CDR1 MNHEY, CDR2 SVGAGI. The CDR3 region is CASSYVDSRNTGELFF. The CDR3 DNA reads as TGTGCCAGCAGTTACGTAGACAGCCGGAACACCGGGGAGCTGTTTTTT.

Details on this clone: Other nucleotide sequences in the sample specify the same CDR3. The J gene is TRBJ1-5, the V gene TRBV5-1; 8 bases line up with TRBD1. This CDR3 is 14 amino acids long. V was clipped by 0 bases and J by 4 bases; unmatched bases: 0. CDR1 SGHRS and CDR2 YFSETQ come from the germline V gene. CDR3 sequence (DNA): TGCGCCAGCAGCTTGGGGACAGGGAATCAGCCCCAGCATTTT. The encoded protein is CASSLGTGNQPQHF.